This T cell receptor beta chain came from a study of T cell responses to AZD1222 COVID-19 vaccine (dated by TCRdb to the early 2020s). With regard to the full study: TCR sequencing was performed for roughly 240 trial participants, of whom around 200 were given two doses of AZD1222 and roughly 25 were given two doses of MenACWY control vaccine. Enrollment into the trials was organized by age into subgroups of 18-55, 56-69 and 70-plus years, and those subgroups contained approximately 160, 26 and 62 TCR-sequenced participants, respectively. What the authors observed across the whole study: Epitopes outside the regions mutated in the B.1.351 and B.1.1.7 variants were reportedly recognized by nearly half of the unique spike-specific TCRs. No day 14 peak-response samples were available, so repertoires were characterized only after the peak T cell response. Conclusions about previously exposed vaccinees were limited because only a handful of AZD1222 recipients were SARS-CoV-2 seropositive at baseline. After two AZD1222 doses, spike-specific TCR breadth and depth were significantly higher than at day 0 and than in MenACWY recipients. Participants were mostly white British, with more females than males. The authors suggested clonal diversity may have been underestimated. In the small 56-69-year group, the increase in depth fell short of significance, most likely because of low power. The whole spike protein was spanned by vaccine-associated CD4 TCRs, and dominant responses were seen in regions 160-218 and 743-854.

This clone has more than one count but fewer than ten. Its antigen remains undetermined. No much larger clone exists at a distance of one base, and base qualities are not known. The CDR3 regions of human TCRbeta chains were subjected to immunosequencing. The original methods were these. Repertoire TCRs were checked for matches against a reference library of SARS-CoV-2-specific TCRs that had been generated using the MIRA antigen-specificity platform. Breadth meant the fraction of unique TCRs that were SARS-CoV-2-associated, whereas depth meant the fraction of total T cells that were SARS-CoV-2-associated. Each spike-specific TCR was assigned to its reactive spike region and to a CD4 or CD8 class using the MIRA data. Log10-transformed breadth and depth values were compared by one-way ANOVA with Sidak's multiple comparisons tests. Not all clones reach the TCRdb copy of this immuneACCESS table, which keeps in-frame sequences only. Checked studies attribute under half of the gap to unresolved V genes and leave the rest unexplained. V, J and clone size are those of that table, while D and trimming were read from the DNA. The sample yields about 150,000 clones; about nine tenths were counted once. The ten largest clones take up 1.5% to 2% of the sample.

The time point label on this specimen signifies: about 28 days (+/-7) after the second vaccine dose. AZD1222 recipients whose second dose came at about 4 weeks and those whose second dose came at about 12 weeks were combined into one group, since spike-specific TCR depth and breadth did not differ between the two schedules. The vaccinee samples were drawn from two UK trials, COV001 and COV002, one of which was a single-blind randomized controlled phase 2/3 trial testing AZD1222 (ChAdOx1 nCoV-19) in healthy adults. For TCRbeta chain sequencing, PBMC samples from trial participants were taken at day 0 and at day 28 after the second dose. The junction shows trimming of 5 bases on V and 6 bases on J, and the gene matches do not reach 3 bases of it. The CDR3 contains 12 residues, cysteine and phenylalanine counted. Only the CDR3 part of the read is kept: 36 bases, read in frame from the first base. Sequences MDHEN (CDR1) and SYDVKM (CDR2) are obtained from the germline V gene.

Sequenced material: peripheral blood, taken 28 days after the second AZD1222 dose. The sequence links TRBV28 to TRBJ1-2; 7 middle bases align to TRBD1. The source is an adult who received the AZD1222 COVID-19 vaccine. The CDR3 has the sequence CASSQGQHGYTF. The DNA is TGTGCCAGCAGTCAGGGACAGCATGGCTACACCTTC.